Shown below are 14 T cell receptor beta chains from a single sample sequenced in a study of CD8 T cells in ankylosing spondylitis (dated by TCRdb to about 2017). What the authors observed across the whole study: A TCR beta motif of several highly homologous amino acid variants appeared characteristic of blood from ankylosing spondylitis patients.

Library method: 5' RACE. The sequencing machine was an Illumina HiSeq 2500. Through fastp at Q25 and MiXCR, TCRdb rebuilt clones from the public reads, retaining in-frame beta chains. Merged by CDR3 protein, the rows form single entries marked with the most common genes and DNA. The sample records approximately 150,000 distinct CDR3 sequences, about a sixth of which are singletons. The ten biggest clones cover roughly a third of the sample. The antigens of these receptors remain unknown. Sequencing was carried out using blood, either unsorted or a sorted T cell fraction (not recorded which). The receptors come from a male donor with ankylosing spondylitis.

Only a few counts were recorded for this clonotype. The gene calls are TRBV15 and TRBJ2-1; TRBD1 aligns across 7 bases. This CDR3 is built from 16 residues. CDR1 is LNHNV, CDR2 YYDKDF, per germline (reference sequence). V lost 0 bases to trimming and J lost 7 bases; unmatched junction nucleotides: 9. CDR3 sequence reads: CATSRDLGGGLNEQFF. The CDR3 nucleotides read TGTGCCACCAGCAGAGATTTAGGGGGCGGTCTGAATGAGCAGTTCTTC.

The rearrangement uses TRBV21-1 and TRBJ2-7; the tabulated D call, TRBD1, remains unverified against the DNA. TRBV21-1 is assigned pseudogene status. The length of the CDR3 is 18 residues. In nucleotides, the CDR3 is TGTGCCAGCAGCAAAGCCCAGGGGAGACTAGAATGGGGCTGCGAGCAGTACTTC. It is translated as CASSKAQGRLEWGCEQYF.

This clonotype was recorded a few times. The chain uses TRBV7-2 and TRBJ1-2; no clear D gene. Deletions cut 6 bases from V and 7 bases from J, with 15 bases between. From germline, CDR1 is SGHTA and CDR2 FQGNSA. The CDR3 totals 13 residues. The CDR3 DNA follows: TGTGCCAGCAGTTCTGGGTGGATGGGTGGCTACACCTTC. Translation gives CASSSGWMGGYTF.

Only a few counts were recorded for this clonotype. The chain recombines TRBV30 with TRBJ2-1, with a possible D match to TRBD2 (6 bases). Germline V gives CDR1 GTSNPN, CDR2 SVGIG (reference sequence). V shed 7 bases and J shed 4 bases, with 20 bases lying between them. CDR3 length: 15 amino acids. The CDR3 bases are TGTGCCTTATCCTGGGGTAGCGGAGTATACAATGAGCAGTTCTTC. This translates into CALSWGSGVYNEQFF.

The chain couples TRBV27 to TRBJ2-1, with TRBD2 matching over 9 bases. This CDR3 region has 17 residues. The V gene's germline CDR1 is MNHEY and CDR2 SMNVEV (reference sequence). The ends lost 5 bases at V and 4 bases at J; junction bases unmatched: 12. The CDR3 DNA reads TGTGCCAGCAGTCCCCCCCGGGGCGGGAGGGCTTACAATGAGCAGTTCTTC. It encodes CASSPPRGGRAYNEQFF.

The chain couples TRBV4-2 to TRBJ2-1; no reliable D call. The CDR3 has 17 amino acids. Germline-derived CDR1 and CDR2 are LGHNA and YNFKEQ. The V gene lost 1 base and the J gene lost 0 bases, with 13 bases spanning the gap. Here the CDR3 reads CASSQAPLMSSYNEQFF. For the CDR3, the DNA is TGTGCCAGCAGCCAAGCTCCACTGATGAGCTCCTACAATGAGCAGTTCTTC.

This sequence joins TRBV7-2 and TRBJ2-7; 8 nucleotides align to TRBD2. CDR3 length: 16 residues. Germline CDR1 is SGHTA and CDR2 is FQGNSA. Losses at the gene ends were 5 bases for V and 0 bases for J; bases not matched to a gene: 9. CDR3 residues: CASSPVSGTLSYEQYF. CDR3 DNA: TGTGCCAGCAGCCCCGTTAGCGGGACCCTCTCCTACGAGCAGTACTTC.

This clonotype was picked up a small number of times. J is TRBJ1-4 and V is TRBV5-1; TRBD1 matches 7 bases. The germline V gene encodes CDR1 SGHRS and CDR2 YFSETQ. CDR3 length: 17 residues. Unmatched junction bases numbered 6, after V lost 1 base and J lost 0 bases. The CDR3, as DNA: TGCGCCAGCAGCTTGTGGCAGGGGGACGCAACTAATGAAAAACTGTTTTTT. Protein: CASSLWQGDATNEKLFF.

The chain joins TRBV14 to TRBJ2-1; 9 bases agree with TRBD2. The CDR3 is 19 amino acids. Losses at the gene ends were 4 bases for V and 1 base for J; bases not matched to a gene: 14. Germline loops: CDR1 SGHDN, CDR2 FVKESK. As DNA, the CDR3 is TGTGCCAGCAGCCCAGGCTATAGTAGCGGGAGTATTTCCTACAATGAGCAGTTCTTC. Amino acid sequence: CASSPGYSSGSISYNEQFF. The full variable domain, rest sourced from reference TRBV14 and TRBJ2-1, is EAGVTQFPSHSVIEKGQTVTLRCDPISGHDNLYWYRRVMGKEIKFLLHFVKESKQDESGMPNNRFLAERTGGTYSTLKVQPAELEDSGVYFCASSPGYSSGSISYNEQFFGPGTRLTVL.

This clonotype was counted between two and nine times. V usage is TRBV20-1 and J usage is TRBJ2-7, with 7 positions matching TRBD2. The germline CDR1 and CDR2 sequences are DFQATT and SNEGSKA (reference sequence). V trimming: 0 bases; J trimming: 1 base; junction bases outside the gene matches: 3. The CDR3 covers 14 residues. CDR3 in DNA: TGCAGTGCTAGAGACCGGGACTATTCCTACGAGCAGTACTTC. This encodes CSARDRDYSYEQYF.

The chain employs TRBV4-2 and TRBJ2-2; 9 bases are a match to TRBD1. Germline CDR1 reads LGHNA; CDR2 reads YNFKEQ. This CDR3 region has 17 residues. J lost 2 bases, V lost 4 bases, and 8 bases had no gene match. CDR3 coding DNA: TGTGCCAGCAGCCGGCGCGGGACAGGGAGAAACACCGGGGAGCTGTTTTTT. This sequence encodes CASSRRGTGRNTGELFF.

The rearrangement joins TRBV5-4 to TRBJ2-1; D tentatively fits TRBD1 or TRBD2 (5 bases each). Per germline, CDR1 SGHNT and CDR2 YYREEE (reference sequence). Trimming shortened V by 4 bases and J by 6 bases, and 14 bases separated the two germline ends. This CDR3 contains 14 residues. The CDR3: CASSPLGGGNEQFF. The CDR3 nucleotides are TGTGCCAGCAGCCCCCTTGGGGGTGGCAATGAGCAGTTCTTC.

By sample share, this clonotype is medium-sized. V and J are TRBV7-9 and TRBJ2-1; TRBD2 agrees at 9 bases. CDR3 length: 15 residues. Germline assignment: CDR1 SEHNR and CDR2 FQNEAQ (reference sequence). Trimming at V came to 1 base and at J to 9 bases, leaving 7 bases not matched to a gene. CDR3 protein: CASSLGSGSIIEQFF. For the CDR3, the DNA is TGTGCCAGCAGCTTAGGTAGCGGGAGCATTATTGAGCAGTTCTTC.

This clonotype was found once. The chain joins TRBV10-3 to TRBJ1-5; no definite D call. Per germline, CDR1 ENHRY and CDR2 SYGVKD. Between the trimmed V and J ends, which lost 0 bases and 3 bases, there was a span of 9 bases. This CDR3 region has 15 residues. The CDR3 DNA sequence: TGTGCCATCAGTGAGTCGGGTGGAGACAATCAGCCCCAGCATTTT. Amino acid sequence: CAISESGGDNQPQHF.